Listed here are 12 T cell receptor beta chains from one sample, sequenced in a study of technical replicates of blood from a handful of donors. Some clones are missing from TCRdb's copy, which holds only in-frame ones; the method was immunoSEQ multiplex PCR. The sample gives around 98,000 clones, approximately 95% of which show up once; roughly 0.23% is in the top ten. The specimen was T cells isolated from PBMCs. These receptors all come from a human donor in good health.

This chain uses TRBV28 with TRBJ2-7, with D possibly TRBD2 on 6 matching bases. The CDR3 totals 13 residues. CDR1 and CDR2 (germline): MDHEN, SYDVKM. V lost 1 base and J lost 6, with 10 bases in between. Here the CDR3 reads CASSLFVAAEQYF. The CDR3 DNA is TGTGCCAGCAGTTTATTCGTAGCGGCCGAGCAGTACTTC.

The V call is TRBV7-9, the J call TRBJ2-3; 8 bases are shared with TRBD1. V lost 2 bases and J lost 3; bases outside the gene matches: 13. The CDR3 loop spans 18 amino acids. CDR1 is SEHNR and CDR2 is FQNEAQ in the germline V gene (reference sequence). CDR3 coding DNA: TGTGCCAGCAGCTTAACCAATTCCGGGACAGGTAGTACAGATACGCAGTATTTT. Translated: CASSLTNSGTGSTDTQYF. The full variable domain, in which reference TRBV7-9 and TRBJ2-3 provide the parts outside the CDR3, is DTGVSQNPRHKITKRGQNVTFRCDPISEHNRLYWYRQTLGQGPEFLTYFQNEAQLEKSRLLSDRFSAERPKGSFSTLEIQRTEQGDSAMYLCASSLTNSGTGSTDTQYFGPGTRLTVL.

The J gene is TRBJ2-1, the V gene TRBV4-2; 8 positions match TRBD1. The CDR3 covers 15 residues. The germline V gene encodes CDR1 LGHNA and CDR2 YNFKEQ. With 5 bases clipped from V and 3 bases from J, the junction kept 6 bases outside the gene matches. CDR3 sequence reads: CASSSQDRDYNEQFF. In nucleotides, the CDR3 is TGTGCCAGCAGCTCTCAGGACAGGGACTACAATGAGCAGTTCTTC.

The chain employs TRBV4-1 and TRBJ1-1; maybe TRBD1 (5 bases). The CDR3 spans 16 residues. Trimming shortened V by 0 bases and J by 4 bases, and 15 bases separated the two germline ends. Germline CDR1 is MGHRA and CDR2 is YSYEKL. The CDR3 protein is CASSQEGREWGTEAFF. CDR3 DNA: TGCGCCAGCAGCCAAGAGGGGCGCGAGTGGGGCACTGAAGCTTTCTTT.

The CDR3 DNA reads as TGTGCCAGCAGCCTTACTGGGGCAGGGGGCGGCGGTGAAGCTTTCTTT. It translates to CASSLTGAGGGGEAFF. This chain joins TRBV9 and TRBJ1-1; TRBD1 matches 8 bases. In germline, CDR1 is SGDLS, CDR2 YYNGEE. CDR3 length equals 16 residues. Trimming took 4 bases from V and 7 from J; bases not matched to a gene: 15.

The count of this clone is one. The chain uses TRBV6-4 and TRBJ1-2; D gene uncertain. Germline V gene sequence: CDR1 MRHNA, CDR2 SNTAGT. The CDR3 consists of 14 residues. Trimming stripped 6 bases from V and 4 bases from J, with 15 bases between. CDR3 sequence: CASSHRGGSYGYTF. CDR3 bases: TGTGCCAGCAGCCATCGGGGAGGGTCCTATGGCTACACCTTC.

The V and J genes are TRBV19 and TRBJ2-1, with D possibly TRBD2 on 6 matching bases. The ends were cut back, 7 bases at V and 5 bases at J, with 12 bases in the middle. The germline gives CDR1 LNHDA, CDR2 SQIVND (reference sequence). The CDR3 has 13 residues. The CDR3 DNA reads as TGTGCCAGTACCGGGCGGGGCCACAATGAGCAGTTCTTC. As protein: CASTGRGHNEQFF.

The V gene is TRBV7-2, the J gene TRBJ1-6, with 9 bases aligning to TRBD1. The V and J ends lost 5 bases and 10 bases, in that order; junction bases with no gene match: 9. The CDR3 spans 15 residues. The V gene's germline CDR1 is SGHTA and CDR2 FQGNSA. As DNA, the CDR3 is TGTGCCAGCAGCGCTGCTACAGGGGGCTACTCACCCCTCCACTTT. This encodes CASSAATGGYSPLHF.

The chain recombines TRBV10-2 with TRBJ1-5; 10 bases fit TRBD1. The CDR3 runs 15 residues. J gave up 5 bases and V 5 bases, and 6 bases lay outside the gene matches. Germline V gives CDR1 WSHSY, CDR2 SAAADI. The DNA of the CDR3 is TGCGCCAGCAGTCCCGAGGACAGGGGGGATCAGCCCCAGCATTTT. This sequence encodes CASSPEDRGDQPQHF.

This sequence joins TRBV12-5 and TRBJ2-2; D gene ambiguous. The CDR3 runs 11 residues. The germline gives CDR1 LGHNT, CDR2 FRNRAP. V was pared by 1 base and J by 9 bases, with 3 bases between. The CDR3 DNA reads as TGTGCTAGTGGTTTGGCCAGGGAGCTGTTTTTT. This translates into CASGLARELFF.

The chain uses TRBV27 and TRBJ1-2, with a tentative D call TRBD1 (6 bases). CDR3 size: 13 residues. Trimming cost V 10 bases and J 4 bases, with 16 bases left between them. CDR1 MNHEY and CDR2 SMNVEV come from the germline V gene (reference sequence). The CDR3 is CATWDTGSYGYTF. For the CDR3, the DNA is TGTGCCACCTGGGATACAGGGTCCTATGGCTACACCTTC.

The V gene is TRBV6-5, the J gene TRBJ2-5; 7 bases line up with TRBD2. The germline V gene encodes CDR1 MNHEY and CDR2 SVGAGI. Unmatched junction bases numbered 7, after V lost 5 bases and J lost 1 base. The CDR3 sequence is 15 residues long. The CDR3 nucleotides read TGTGCCAGCAGTCCTAATAGCGGGTCCCAAGAGACCCAGTACTTC. This gives the protein CASSPNSGSQETQYF.